Below, 22 T cell receptor beta chains from the same sample are listed, as sequenced in a study of T-cell memory formation after mild COVID-19. One entry per CDR3 protein, called by TCRdb with MiXCR from the 5' RACE reads. The table lists hundreds of thousands of distinct CDR3 sequences, under 20% of them singletons. The source material was PBMCs or a T cell subset sorted from them (not recorded which). The source of these receptors is a young man who had mild COVID-19 (a few samples of this study predate the infection). Cell type and time point are not known.

At least ten counts were recorded for this clonotype. V gene TRBV28 combines with J gene TRBJ1-6; TRBD1 agrees at 8 bases. The J segment lost 0 bases and the V segment lost 6 bases, leaving 10 bases of the junction unmatched. There are 18 residues in the CDR3. Germline V lookup: CDR1 MDHEN, CDR2 SYDVKM. The chain's CDR3 is CASSPYDRGYSYNSPLHF. The CDR3 region has the DNA TGTGCCAGCAGCCCCTACGACAGGGGCTACTCCTATAATTCACCCCTCCACTTT.

This clonotype was counted between two and nine times. V gene TRBV20-1 combines with J gene TRBJ2-1; 11 bases fit TRBD1. The CDR3 has 14 residues. Per germline, CDR1 DFQATT and CDR2 SNEGSKA (reference sequence). V was pared by 6 bases and J by 3 bases, with 4 bases of the junction left unmatched. The CDR3 bases are TGCAGTGCCTCCGGGACAGGGGGCTACAATGAGCAGTTCTTC. Protein product: CSASGTGGYNEQFF.

This rearrangement joins TRBV7-9 to TRBJ2-2; a possible D gene is TRBD2 (5 bases). Germline V lookup: CDR1 SEHNR, CDR2 FQNEAQ (reference sequence). Deletions cut 2 bases from V and 5 bases from J, with 24 bases between. CDR3 length equals 19 residues. Written as DNA, the CDR3 is TGTGCCAGCAGCTTATCGGTTCGGACTCGAACTCTTCAGACCGGGGAGCTGTTTTTT. Amino acid sequence: CASSLSVRTRTLQTGELFF.

The rearrangement uses TRBV12-3 or TRBV12-4 and TRBJ2-6; TRBD1 might be the D (5 bases). This CDR3 has 15 residues. V was shortened by 6 bases and J by 4 bases, with 13 bases between the two germline ends. DNA for the CDR3: TGTGCCAGCAGATGGGTAGGGGCCGGGGCCAACGTCCTGACTTTC. Translation gives CASRWVGAGANVLTF.

The chain is built from TRBV7-9 and TRBJ2-7; no definite D call. This CDR3 is 12 amino acids long. Trimming took 1 base from V and 5 from J, leaving 6 bases between them. The germline V gene has CDR1 SEHNR and CDR2 FQNEAQ (reference sequence). The CDR3: CASSLDLNEQYF. Written as DNA, the CDR3 is TGTGCCAGCAGCTTAGATCTCAACGAGCAGTACTTC.

This chain joins TRBV6-2 or TRBV6-3 and TRBJ2-1; 7 nucleotides agree with TRBD1. This CDR3 comprises 13 residues. The V gene end was trimmed by 6 bases and the J gene end by 6 bases; junction bases not matched to a gene: 5. In germline, CDR1 is MNHEY, CDR2 SVGEGT. The CDR3 protein is CASRRQGLNEQFF. The CDR3 bases are TGTGCCAGCAGGAGACAGGGCCTCAATGAGCAGTTCTTC.

The gene calls are TRBV4-1 and TRBJ1-2; D possibly corresponds to TRBD1 (5 bases). Per germline, CDR1 MGHRA and CDR2 YSYEKL. V was cut by 1 base and J by 8 bases, with 8 bases left in between. This CDR3 comprises 12 residues. CDR3 in amino acids: CASSQAGKGYTF. CDR3 coding DNA: TGCGCCAGCAGCCAAGCAGGGAAGGGCTACACCTTC.

This clonotype was picked up a small number of times. This chain connects TRBV15 to TRBJ2-2, with D possibly TRBD2 on 7 matching bases. Germline CDR1 LNHNV, CDR2 YYDKDF (reference sequence). The CDR3 spans 17 residues. V was pared by 1 base and J by 4 bases, with 16 bases between. The chain's CDR3 is CATSRGWGGAGTGELFF. The CDR3 DNA reads TGTGCCACCAGCAGAGGGTGGGGGGGCGCCGGCACCGGGGAGCTGTTTTTT. Variable domain in full (rest from reference TRBV15 and TRBJ2-2): DAMVIQNPRYQVTQFGKPVTLSCSQTLNHNVMYWYQQKSSQAPKLLFHYYDKDFNNEADTPDNFQSRRPNTSFCFLDIRSPGLGDTAMYLCATSRGWGGAGTGELFFGEGSRLTVL.

The chain employs TRBV7-9 and TRBJ2-7; 7 bases are a match to TRBD1. The germline gives CDR1 SEHNR, CDR2 FQNEAQ (reference sequence). This CDR3 region has 16 residues. The trim removed 3 bases at V and 0 bases at J, leaving 8 bases unmatched. CDR3: CASSFIRGSSSYEQYF. CDR3 bases: TGTGCCAGCAGCTTCATCAGGGGGTCGAGCTCCTACGAGCAGTACTTC.

This clonotype was picked up a small number of times. The chain recombines TRBV20-1 with TRBJ2-2; 10 nucleotides line up with TRBD2. The trim removed 3 bases at V and 0 bases at J, leaving 4 bases unmatched. Looked up from germline, CDR1 is DFQATT and CDR2 is SNEGSKA (reference sequence). CDR3 length equals 16 residues. In nucleotides, the CDR3 is TGCAGTGCTAGCAGGACTAGCGGTCCGAACACCGGGGAGCTGTTTTTT. Translated, it gives CSASRTSGPNTGELFF.

The chain joins TRBV7-9 to TRBJ2-5; D is undetermined. Between the trimmed V and J ends, which lost 5 bases and 4 bases, there was a span of 8 bases. The CDR3 totals 12 residues. Per germline, CDR1 SEHNR and CDR2 FQNEAQ (reference sequence). The DNA of the CDR3 is TGTGCCAGCAGCGCTATCTTAGAGACCCAGTACTTC. It codes for CASSAILETQYF.

CDR3 bases: TGTGCCAGCAGTTACTCGAGTCTAGCTTTCTTT. As protein: CASSYSSLAFF. The rearrangement uses TRBV6-6 and TRBJ1-1; D is unclear. Germline CDR1 is MNHNY and CDR2 is SVGAGI (reference sequence). This CDR3 is 11 amino acids long. V lost 0 bases to trimming and J lost 10 bases, with 6 bases between them.

Many counts were recorded for this clonotype. The J gene is TRBJ2-5, the V gene TRBV5-5; D call uncertain. V was trimmed by 0 bases and J by 5 bases, leaving 11 bases between them. Germline V gives CDR1 SGHKS, CDR2 YYEKEE (reference sequence). The CDR3 loop spans 14 amino acids. CDR3 residues: CASSLEGLQETQYF. CDR3 DNA: TGTGCCAGCAGCTTGGAAGGTCTGCAGGAGACCCAGTACTTC.

The chain is built from TRBV20-1 and TRBJ1-5, with D possibly TRBD1 on 5 matching bases. This CDR3 comprises 13 residues. Trimming stripped 4 bases from V and 9 bases from J, with 16 bases between. The V gene's germline CDR1 is DFQATT and CDR2 SNEGSKA (reference sequence). The CDR3 sequence: CSATGTILPPQHF. CDR3 DNA: TGCAGTGCTACCGGGACCATCCTCCCGCCCCAGCATTTT.

V usage is TRBV20-1 and J usage is TRBJ2-7; no reliable D call. Trimming pared 4 bases from V and 5 bases from J, leaving 12 bases between. The CDR3 runs to 12 residues. Germline V lookup: CDR1 DFQATT, CDR2 SNEGSKA (reference sequence). The CDR3 here is CSAIWQLDEQYF. CDR3 nucleotides: TGCAGTGCTATATGGCAGTTAGACGAGCAGTACTTC.

This clonotype was detected a few times. The chain couples TRBV20-1 to TRBJ1-1, with 9 bases matching TRBD1. The CDR3 loop spans 15 amino acids. Trimming cost V 6 bases and J 1 base; bases outside gene matches: 9. Germline V lookup: CDR1 DFQATT, CDR2 SNEGSKA (reference sequence). The CDR3 coding sequence is TGCAGTGCCATCTTTCCGGGACAGGGGAACACTGAAGCTTTCTTT. Translated: CSAIFPGQGNTEAFF.

Here the CDR3 DNA reads TGCGCCAGCAGCCATAGGACTAGCAGGGATGAGCAGTTCTTC. It encodes CASSHRTSRDEQFF. The gene calls are TRBV4-3 and TRBJ2-1; 8 bases line up with TRBD2. Unmatched junction bases numbered 6, after V lost 3 bases and J lost 8 bases. CDR1 is LGHNA, CDR2 YSLEER, per germline. The CDR3 covers 14 residues.

The rearrangement uses TRBV4-3 and TRBJ2-3; D remains ambiguous. The CDR3 length is 15 residues. V was trimmed by 0 bases and J by 0 bases, leaving 7 bases between them. CDR1 is LGHNA and CDR2 is YSLEER in the germline V gene. The CDR3 DNA reads as TGCGCCAGCAGCCAAGAAGAGAGAAGCACAGATACGCAGTATTTT. Amino acids: CASSQEERSTDTQYF.

CDR3 bases: TGTGCCAGCTTGCCCTCACGCGGGATTGGGGAAAAACTGTTTTTT. It specifies CASLPSRGIGEKLFF. This chain joins TRBV6-6 and TRBJ1-4; D is uncertain. Deletions cut 8 bases from V and 8 bases from J, with 21 bases between. The CDR3 is 15 amino acids. Germline CDR1 is MNHNY and CDR2 is SVGAGI (reference sequence).

This clonotype was seen a few times. The rearrangement joins TRBV5-1 to TRBJ1-1; 9 nucleotides match TRBD1. Germline assignment: CDR1 SGHRS and CDR2 YFSETQ. The trim removed 5 bases at V and 4 bases at J, leaving 6 bases unmatched. This CDR3 is 14 amino acids long. CDR3 nucleotide sequence: TGCGCCAGCAGTCCCGGGACAGGGAGCACTGAAGCTTTCTTT. It is translated as CASSPGTGSTEAFF.

The V call is TRBV7-8, the J call TRBJ2-4; D could derive from TRBD1 or TRBD2 (5 bases each). CDR3 size: 15 residues. CDR1 SGHVS and CDR2 FQNEAQ come from the germline V gene. Trimming took 1 base from V and 6 from J, leaving 13 bases between them. CDR3 nucleotide sequence: TGTGCCAGCAGCTTAGTAACCGGGACGGTAAACATTCAGTACTTC. This encodes CASSLVTGTVNIQYF.

The V call is TRBV5-1, the J call TRBJ1-5; no clear D gene. With 0 bases removed from V and 4 bases from J, the gap between germline ends came to 8 bases. CDR1 and CDR2 from the germline V gene are SGHRS and YFSETQ. The CDR3 has 14 residues. This chain's CDR3 is CASSLETMNQPQHF. As DNA, the CDR3 is TGCGCCAGCAGCTTGGAGACAATGAATCAGCCCCAGCATTTT.